This TCR beta chain is from a study of cytomegalovirus exposure and HLA in healthy donors. About this clone: What it binds is not known.

PCR amplification relied on 60 Vbeta primers (plus 13 Jbeta primers). The assay was immunoSEQ multiplex PCR, and TCRdb's table has in-frame clones only and misses some. Among some 140,000 clones listed, 70% to 90% were seen once. Broader study findings: An analysis was carried out later, and it reportedly showed fewer N-insertions in an Asian-associated ancestry cluster than the approximately 680-donor mean.

The TCR originated in a woman between 40 and 50 years old in good health and CMV-seropositive. Sequenced: PBMCs.

DNA for the CDR3: TGCGCCAGCAGCTTGGAAGGTCACAGGGTAGCCACTGAAGCTTTCTTT. The encoded protein is CASSLEGHRVATEAFF. The V call is TRBV5-1, the J call TRBJ1-1, with a possible D match to TRBD1 (6 bases). Germline V gene lookup returns CDR1 SGHRS and CDR2 YFSETQ. The CDR3 has 16 residues. The V end was cut by 0 bases, the J end by 4 bases, with 16 bases between.